This TCR beta chain was obtained from a study of OX40 agonist ivuxolimab in advanced cancers. Study background: The study reported partial responses in three patients: one hepatocellular carcinoma, two cutaneous melanoma.

This CDR3 region has 14 residues. V lost 5 bases, J lost 0 bases, and 10 bases lay in between. The germline V gene encodes CDR1 MNHNY and CDR2 SVGAGI (reference sequence). Some clones are missing from TCRdb's copy, which holds only in-frame ones; the method was immunoSEQ multiplex PCR. The table lists tens of thousands of clones, roughly 84% of them singletons. The sample in question was CD4+ or CD8+ T cells sorted from blood, obtained in a trial of the OX40 agonist ivuxolimab. The sequence derives from an adult with an advanced solid tumor such as melanoma, head and neck, liver or kidney cancer. The V call is TRBV6-6, the J call TRBJ1-1, with no clear D. Here the CDR3 DNA reads TGTGCCAGCAGTCCAGGACCGCTGAACACTGAAGCTTTCTTT. This gives the protein CASSPGPLNTEAFF.